This T cell receptor (beta chain) was retrieved from a study of OX40 agonist ivuxolimab in advanced cancers. Study-level findings and limits: Among the lowest peripheral clonal expansion occurred in 0.1-3.0 mg/kg partial responders.

With regard to this clone: Its cognate antigen is unknown.

Germline assignment: CDR1 SGHRS and CDR2 YFSETQ. CDR3 length: 15 amino acids. V lost 2 bases and J lost 0; bases outside the gene matches: 2. The assay was immunoSEQ multiplex PCR, and TCRdb's table has in-frame clones only and misses some. The data contain 43,000 or so clones, 87% of them singletons. The sequencing used CD4+ or CD8+ T cells sorted from blood, collected in a trial of the OX40 agonist ivuxolimab. V usage is TRBV5-1 and J usage is TRBJ2-7, with 10 bases aligning to TRBD2. The TCR originated in an adult with an advanced solid tumor such as melanoma, head and neck, liver or kidney cancer. The CDR3 sequence: CASSFLAGDSYEQYF. CDR3 nucleotide sequence: TGCGCCAGCAGCTTTCTAGCGGGAGACTCCTACGAGCAGTACTTC.